One and the same sample provided the 26 T cell receptor beta chains below, sequenced in a study of cytomegalovirus exposure and HLA in healthy donors (dated by TCRdb to 2017 to 2019). Receptors were amplified or captured by the immunoSEQ multiplex PCR assay. For the multiplex PCR, a mixture combining 60 forward primers for TCR Vbeta segments and 13 reverse primers for TCR Jbeta segments was used. This is the immuneACCESS table as TCRdb keeps it, with only in-frame sequences that have V and J called. A part of the clones is gone; compared with another copy, unresolved V genes explain less than half, and the rest is unexplained. This sample lists some 120,000 clones; about 70% were detected once. The ten biggest clones cover around 3.9% of the sample. The source material was PBMCs. All receptors come from a woman aged 35 to 49 in good health and CMV-seronegative.

The genes are TRBV6-6 and TRBJ1-5; D not certain. The CDR3 sequence is 15 residues long. With 0 bases removed from V and 2 bases from J, the gap between germline ends came to 8 bases. Germline V lookup: CDR1 MNHNY, CDR2 SVGAGI (reference sequence). CDR3 amino acids: CASSYSFGGNQPQHF. The CDR3 nucleotides read TGTGCCAGCAGTTACTCGTTCGGGGGCAATCAGCCCCAGCATTTT.

This sequence joins TRBV4-1 and TRBJ2-2; tentative D call: TRBD1 (6 bases). V lost 4 bases to trimming and J lost 0 bases, with 6 bases between them. Germline-derived CDR1 and CDR2 are MGHRA and YSYEKL. The CDR3 covers 14 residues. CDR3 nucleotides: TGCGCCAGCAGCCGACAGGCGAACACCGGGGAGCTGTTTTTT. This gives the protein CASSRQANTGELFF.

The V call is TRBV4-3, the J call TRBJ1-5, with TRBD1 as a possible D gene (5 bases). CDR1 is LGHNA and CDR2 is YSLEER in the germline V gene. The CDR3 totals 16 residues. Deletions cut 4 bases from V and 2 bases from J, with 15 bases between. The CDR3 sequence: CASSPRGGVGNQPQHF. CDR3 DNA sequence: TGCGCCAGCAGCCCTCGCGGGGGAGTAGGCAATCAGCCCCAGCATTTT.

The V gene is TRBV5-4, the J gene TRBJ2-5, with D perhaps TRBD2 (5 bases). Germline CDR1 is SGHNT and CDR2 is YYREEE (reference sequence). V gave up 1 base and J gave up 5 bases, with 12 bases separating them. The CDR3 runs to 14 residues. CDR3 in DNA: TGTGCCAGCAGCTTGTCCCGGAGGACCGAGACCCAGTACTTC. This translates into CASSLSRRTETQYF.

This clone was seen just once. The chain employs TRBV19 and TRBJ1-1; TRBD1 matches at 8 bases. Unmatched junction bases numbered 5, after V lost 6 bases and J lost 2 bases. This CDR3 is built from 14 residues. Germline V gene sequence: CDR1 LNHDA, CDR2 SQIVND (reference sequence). CDR3 sequence reads: CASSAGQVNTEAFF. CDR3 nucleotide sequence: TGTGCCAGTAGCGCGGGACAGGTAAACACTGAAGCTTTCTTT.

This chain joins TRBV5-8 and TRBJ2-3; TRBD2 might be the D (5 bases). This CDR3 has 14 residues. Germline V gene data show CDR1 as SGHTS and CDR2 as YDEGEE. With 2 bases removed from V and 6 bases from J, the gap between germline ends came to 13 bases. The chain's CDR3 is CASSFLLVPDTQYF. CDR3 sequence (DNA): TGTGCCAGCAGCTTTCTACTAGTACCCGATACGCAGTATTTT.

The genes are TRBV27 and TRBJ1-1; TRBD1 matches at 7 bases. The germline CDR1 and CDR2 sequences are MNHEY and SMNVEV (reference sequence). This CDR3 contains 15 residues. The V and J ends lost 4 bases and 4 bases, in that order; junction bases with no gene match: 9. CDR3 in amino acids: CASSSTPRGSTEAFF. DNA for the CDR3: TGTGCCAGCAGTTCTACCCCCAGGGGGAGCACTGAAGCTTTCTTT.

The V call is TRBV28, the J call TRBJ2-7; D remains unclear. V was trimmed by 1 base and J by 2 bases, leaving 12 bases between them. From germline, CDR1 is MDHEN and CDR2 SYDVKM. The CDR3 runs 15 residues. The CDR3 region has the DNA TGTGCCAGCAGTTTATCCCGCTTCGGTGCCTACGAGCAGTACTTC. It translates to CASSLSRFGAYEQYF.

The J gene is TRBJ2-3, the V gene TRBV11-3, with TRBD1 as a possible D gene (5 bases). This CDR3 comprises 15 residues. V lost 0 bases and J 2 bases, leaving 9 bases between the germline ends. Per the germline V gene, CDR1 is SGHNT and CDR2 is YENEEA. CDR3: CASSLEGRATDTQYF. As DNA, the CDR3 is TGTGCCAGCAGCTTAGAAGGCAGGGCCACAGATACGCAGTATTTT.

The V call is TRBV28, the J call TRBJ2-2, with D possibly matching TRBD2 (6 bases). CDR3 length: 14 amino acids. Trimming cost V 7 bases and J 4 bases, with 13 bases left between them. Germline assignment: CDR1 MDHEN and CDR2 SYDVKM. CDR3 DNA: TGTGCCAGCACGGTGGGGGGAAGCACCGGGGAGCTGTTTTTT. As protein: CASTVGGSTGELFF.

This clone was counted a few times. The chain links TRBV2 to TRBJ2-3; D may be TRBD2 (6 bases). CDR3 length: 12 residues. CDR1 is SNHLY, CDR2 FYNNEI, per germline. The ends were cut back, 8 bases at V and 5 bases at J, with 11 bases in the middle. Here the CDR3 reads CASFYGGDTQYF. CDR3 DNA sequence: TGTGCCAGCTTTTACGGGGGAGATACGCAGTATTTT.

CDR3 in DNA: TGTGCCAGCAGTTCCCCTAATAGTAATAATGAGCAGTTCTTC. Its protein is CASSSPNSNNEQFF. The genes are TRBV6-5 and TRBJ2-1; D uncertain. CDR1 is MNHEY, CDR2 SVGAGI, per germline. The CDR3 sequence is 14 residues long. V gave up 4 bases and J gave up 7 bases, with 14 bases separating them.

This clone was counted a few times. The CDR3 DNA sequence: TGTGCCAGCAGCCGCGGGCTGAACGAGCAGTACTTC. This sequence encodes CASSRGLNEQYF. The chain has TRBV11-1 and TRBJ2-7, with D possibly matching TRBD2 (5 bases). Trimming pared 5 bases from V and 5 bases from J, leaving 10 bases between. Germline V CDR1 and CDR2: SGHAT, FQDESV (reference sequence). CDR3 length: 12 amino acids.

This clone came up once. V and J are TRBV7-8 and TRBJ2-5; a weak D match, TRBD1 (7 bases). CDR1 and CDR2 from the germline V gene are SGHVS and FQNEAQ. This CDR3 spans 12 amino acids. The V end was cut by 8 bases, the J end by 9 bases, with 16 bases between. CDR3 region: CASRTGEEAQYF. CDR3 bases: TGTGCCAGCCGAACAGGGGAGGAGGCCCAGTACTTC.

This clone occurred a few times. The V call is TRBV27, the J call TRBJ1-6; no clear D. This CDR3 region has 14 residues. The germline V gene has CDR1 MNHEY and CDR2 SMNVEV (reference sequence). Trimming removed 0 bases at V and 11 bases at J, with 11 bases between. DNA of the CDR3: TGTGCCAGCAGTTTATCGCGGAATCTCCCACCCCTCCACTTT. Translated: CASSLSRNLPPLHF.

The rearrangement uses TRBV5-6 and TRBJ2-2; 12 bases fit TRBD2. The CDR3 consists of 17 residues. With V trimmed by 3 bases and J by 3 bases, 6 bases remained unmatched. Germline V gene lookup returns CDR1 SGHDT and CDR2 YYEEEE. CDR3 in DNA: TGTGCCAGCAGCTCCCTCCGACTAGCGGGGGACACCGGGGAGCTGTTTTTT. Translating gives CASSSLRLAGDTGELFF.

This clone was seen a few times. The chain carries TRBV25-1 and TRBJ2-1; tentative D call: TRBD2 (5 bases). Germline V gene data show CDR1 as MGHDK and CDR2 as SYGVNS. The V gene lost 1 base and the J gene lost 0 bases, with 10 bases spanning the gap. CDR3 size: 16 residues. Written as DNA, the CDR3 is TGTGCCAGCAGTGAATCGGGGTCTCGCTCCTACAATGAGCAGTTCTTC. Its translation: CASSESGSRSYNEQFF. Full variable domain (outside the CDR3, taken from reference TRBV25-1 and TRBJ2-1): EADIYQTPRYLVIGTGKKITLECSQTMGHDKMYWYQQDPGMELHLIHYSYGVNSTEKGDLSSESTVSRIRTEHFPLTLESARPSHTSQYLCASSESGSRSYNEQFFGPGTRLTVL.

The chain carries TRBV4-1 and TRBJ1-6, with 7 bases matching TRBD1. CDR1 is MGHRA and CDR2 is YSYEKL in the germline V gene. There are 18 residues in the CDR3. The J segment lost 7 bases and the V segment lost 0 bases, leaving 12 bases of the junction unmatched. CDR3 in DNA: TGCGCCAGCAGCCAAGAGACCTGGGGCAGGGGGGAGAATTCACCCCTCCACTTT. It encodes CASSQETWGRGENSPLHF.

On this clone: One end of the junction fails to match germline, which may point to a read error. The V and J genes are TRBV6-1 and TRBJ2-5, with D perhaps matching TRBD2 (6 bases). CDR1 is MNHNS and CDR2 is SASEGT in the germline V gene. The CDR3 is 13 residues long. The CDR3 coding sequence is TGCGCTCTACGGGAGCCACCCCAAGAGACCCAGTACTTC. Translated, it gives CALREPPQETQYF.

The rearrangement links TRBV11-3 to TRBJ2-1; D is perhaps TRBD2 (6 bases). Deletions cut 5 bases from V and 5 bases from J, with 10 bases between. This CDR3 has 13 residues. Germline V CDR1 and CDR2: SGHNT, YENEEA. The CDR3 DNA is TGTGCCAGCAGCCGGGGGTCGGACAATGAGCAGTTCTTC. Translating gives CASSRGSDNEQFF.

The chain employs TRBV5-4 and TRBJ2-5; 15 nucleotides agree with TRBD2. The CDR3 is 17 amino acids. V shed 5 bases and J 5 bases; nucleotides not matched to a gene: 10. Germline CDR1 SGHNT, CDR2 YYREEE (reference sequence). CDR3 bases: TGTGCCAGCAGGAAGGGGACTAGCGGGGGGATGGGGGAGACCCAGTACTTC. Translating gives CASRKGTSGGMGETQYF. The full variable domain, its missing parts supplied by reference TRBV5-4 and TRBJ2-5, is ETGVTQSPTHLIKTRGQQVTLRCSSQSGHNTVSWYQQALGQGPQFIFQYYREEENGRGNFPPRFSGLQFPNYSSELNVNALELDDSALYLCASRKGTSGGMGETQYFGPGTRLLVL.

Only one count was recorded for this clone. V gene TRBV7-9 combines with J gene TRBJ2-1, with a possible D match to TRBD2 (6 bases). Trimming removed 6 bases from V and 5 bases from J, with 11 bases in between. Germline V lookup: CDR1 SEHNR, CDR2 FQNEAQ (reference sequence). The CDR3 sequence is 13 residues long. The CDR3: CASRWGLNNEQFF. The CDR3 nucleotides read TGTGCCAGCAGATGGGGACTCAACAATGAGCAGTTCTTC.

This clone was seen only a few times. This sequence joins TRBV25-1 and TRBJ2-2, with D possibly being TRBD2 (6 bases). Trimming took off 0 bases at V and 3 bases at J, with 8 bases between the two ends. This CDR3 region has 15 residues. The germline CDR1 and CDR2 sequences are MGHDK and SYGVNS. The CDR3 spells CASSEYSGDTGELFF. DNA for the CDR3: TGTGCCAGCAGTGAATATTCGGGGGACACCGGGGAGCTGTTTTTT.

The CDR3 nucleotides read TGTGCCAGCTCACCGGGACAGCAAGAGACCCAGTACTTC. It is translated as CASSPGQQETQYF. The chain employs TRBV18 and TRBJ2-5, with 7 bases matching TRBD1. The V and J ends lost 3 bases and 2 bases, in that order; junction bases with no gene match: 0. CDR3 length equals 13 residues. CDR1 KGHSH and CDR2 LQKENI come from the germline V gene.

This chain uses TRBV5-1 with TRBJ2-5, with TRBD2 matching over 10 bases. Germline trimming cut 4 bases from V and 3 bases from J; bases unmatched to any gene: 6. CDR1 SGHRS and CDR2 YFSETQ come from the germline V gene. This CDR3 has 15 amino acids. The CDR3 region has the DNA TGCGCCAGCAGCCAGAATCTAGCGGGAGAAGAGACCCAGTACTTC. Protein product: CASSQNLAGEETQYF.

CDR3 residues: CAISGTGTEIGEQYF. In DNA form, the CDR3 reads TGTGCCATCAGTGGGACCGGGACAGAGATTGGCGAGCAGTACTTC. This sequence joins TRBV10-3 and TRBJ2-7; 7 bases map to TRBD1. J was trimmed by 6 bases and V by 4 bases; bases with no gene match: 12. CDR1 is ENHRY and CDR2 is SYGVKD in the germline V gene. CDR3 size: 15 residues.